This is a list of T cell receptor beta chains from one sample in a study of beta chain features in type 1 diabetes. TCRdb's copy holds only in-frame clones and misses some; the assay was immunoSEQ multiplex PCR. The repertoire includes hundreds of thousands of clones, approximately 10% of them detected once, and around 0.015% sits in the top ten. Sequenced sample: naive CD4+ T cells from blood. All receptors derive from a woman aged 30 to 39 in good health. CDR3s include the opening cysteine and the closing phenylalanine or tryptophan. The order of the fields is J gene, clone size, V gene, D gene, CDR3 protein, CDR3 DNA. The D gene is left open where the match is weak. Some rows mark clone size as missing; the rest say once, few, many or name a class of expanded clone.

j_call: TRBJ2-7; clone_size: -; v_call: TRBV28; d_call: -; cdr3_aa: CASKLGLGEQYF; cdr3_nt: TGTGCCAGCAAATTGGGACTGGGCGAGCAGTACTTC
j_call: TRBJ2-3; clone_size: -; v_call: TRBV6-1; d_call: TRBD2; cdr3_aa: CASSAQGASGNFGDTQYF; cdr3_nt: TGTGCCAGCAGTGCCCAAGGCGCTAGCGGGAATTTTGGAGATACGCAGTATTTT
j_call: TRBJ2-7; clone_size: -; v_call: TRBV5-5; d_call: -; cdr3_aa: CASSSGHSYEQYF; cdr3_nt: TGTGCCAGCAGTTCGGGACACTCCTACGAGCAGTACTTC
j_call: TRBJ2-3; clone_size: few; v_call: TRBV7-3; d_call: TRBD2; cdr3_aa: CASSLKGLAGGDTQYF; cdr3_nt: TGTGCCAGCAGCTTAAAAGGACTAGCGGGAGGAGATACGCAGTATTTT
j_call: TRBJ1-2; clone_size: -; v_call: TRBV30; d_call: -; cdr3_aa: CAWMAGYGYTF; cdr3_nt: TGTGCCTGGATGGCGGGCTATGGCTACACCTTC
j_call: TRBJ2-1; clone_size: few; v_call: TRBV4-1; d_call: -; cdr3_aa: CASSHVDRNNEQFF; cdr3_nt: TGCGCCAGCAGCCATGTAGACAGAAACAATGAGCAGTTCTTC
j_call: TRBJ2-3; clone_size: few; v_call: TRBV7-2; d_call: -; cdr3_aa: CASSLAPAQGGTDTQYF; cdr3_nt: TGTGCCAGCAGCTTAGCCCCTGCCCAAGGAGGGACAGATACGCAGTATTTT
j_call: TRBJ2-3; clone_size: -; v_call: TRBV6-5; d_call: -; cdr3_aa: CASTWTRSGGTQYF; cdr3_nt: TGTGCCAGCACCTGGACTCGCAGCGGAGGTACGCAGTATTTT
j_call: TRBJ2-5; clone_size: -; v_call: TRBV30; d_call: -; cdr3_aa: CAWSRDIQETQYF; cdr3_nt: TGTGCCTGGAGTCGGGACATTCAAGAGACCCAGTACTTC
j_call: TRBJ2-2; clone_size: few; v_call: TRBV28; d_call: -; cdr3_aa: CASSLIVRSTGELFF; cdr3_nt: TGTGCCAGCAGTTTGATAGTTCGGTCGACCGGGGAGCTGTTTTTT
j_call: TRBJ2-7; clone_size: few; v_call: TRBV28; d_call: -; cdr3_aa: CASAYGENEQYF; cdr3_nt: TGTGCCAGCGCCTATGGGGAGAACGAGCAGTACTTC
j_call: TRBJ1-2; clone_size: -; v_call: TRBV12-5; d_call: -; cdr3_aa: CASGLVLGQSFSYTF; cdr3_nt: TGTGCTAGTGGTTTGGTACTAGGACAGTCGTTTAGCTACACCTTC
j_call: TRBJ2-1; clone_size: -; v_call: TRBV7-2; d_call: -; cdr3_aa: CASSLAIEQFF; cdr3_nt: TGTGCCAGCAGCTTAGCTATTGAGCAGTTCTTC
j_call: TRBJ2-3; clone_size: -; v_call: TRBV5-1; d_call: TRBD2; cdr3_aa: CASSRTSGTDTQYF; cdr3_nt: TGCGCCAGCAGCCGGACTAGCGGCACAGATACGCAGTATTTT
j_call: TRBJ2-2; clone_size: -; v_call: TRBV15; d_call: TRBD1; cdr3_aa: CATSRGSTGSYTGELFF; cdr3_nt: TGTGCCACCAGCAGAGGTTCGACAGGGAGTTACACCGGGGAGCTGTTTTTT
j_call: TRBJ2-5; clone_size: few; v_call: TRBV7-2; d_call: -; cdr3_aa: CASSLVWGPRETQYF; cdr3_nt: TGTGCCAGCAGCTTAGTGTGGGGGCCCCGGGAGACCCAGTACTTC
j_call: TRBJ1-1; clone_size: few; v_call: TRBV20-1; d_call: -; cdr3_aa: CSARVEGEAFF; cdr3_nt: TGCAGTGCTCGGGTTGAGGGTGAAGCTTTCTTT
j_call: TRBJ2-5; clone_size: -; v_call: TRBV14; d_call: TRBD1; cdr3_aa: CASGGQGQETQYF; cdr3_nt: TGTGCCAGCGGCGGACAGGGACAAGAGACCCAGTACTTC
j_call: TRBJ2-1; clone_size: few; v_call: TRBV5-1; d_call: TRBD2; cdr3_aa: CASSVPTRAGGPVEQFF; cdr3_nt: TGCGCCAGCAGCGTGCCGACCAGAGCGGGAGGGCCGGTTGAGCAGTTCTTC
j_call: TRBJ2-7; clone_size: -; v_call: TRBV7-9; d_call: -; cdr3_aa: CASSLAGNAYEQYF; cdr3_nt: TGTGCCAGCAGCTTGGCCGGGAATGCCTACGAGCAGTACTTC
j_call: TRBJ2-7; clone_size: few; v_call: TRBV7-6; d_call: TRBD1; cdr3_aa: CASSTGTVSSYEQYF; cdr3_nt: TGTGCCAGCAGCACCGGGACAGTCAGCTCCTACGAGCAGTACTTC
j_call: TRBJ1-2; clone_size: -; v_call: TRBV21-1; d_call: -; cdr3_aa: CASSKVEDRVPKANYGYTF; cdr3_nt: TGTGCCAGCAGCAAAGTGGAGGACAGGGTCCCTAAAGCTAACTATGGCTACACCTTC
j_call: TRBJ1-2; clone_size: few; v_call: TRBV2; d_call: TRBD1; cdr3_aa: CASSPGQGMYGYTF; cdr3_nt: TGTGCCAGCAGTCCCGGACAGGGGATGTATGGCTACACCTTC
j_call: TRBJ1-1; clone_size: few; v_call: TRBV4-3; d_call: -; cdr3_aa: CASSQQGSTEAFF; cdr3_nt: TGCGCCAGCAGCCAACAGGGTTCCACTGAAGCTTTCTTT